Sequencing of this T cell receptor beta chain was carried out in a study of CD8 T cells in Susac syndrome. Reverse transcription used roughly 0.45 to 1 ug RNA and random hexamers. Across 54 Vbeta and 13 Jbeta, TCR beta CDR3 was amplified with immunoSEQ multiplex PCR. From the immunoSEQ multiplex PCR reads, TCRdb called clonotypes with MiXCR, one entry per CDR3 protein. The table shows some 130,000 distinct CDR3 sequences, with 94% occurring only once. TCR beta sequences were obtained from blood CD8+ and CD4+ T cells. The specimen sequenced was CD4+ T cells from PBMCs. The sequence derives from a human donor with multiple sclerosis.

The CDR3 nucleotides are TGTGCCAGCTCACCGTTAGGGGAGGGGAGCACAGATACGCAGTATTTT. It codes for CASSPLGEGSTDTQYF. The J gene is TRBJ2-3, the V gene TRBV18; 7 positions match TRBD2. J was trimmed by 0 bases and V by 3 bases; bases with no gene match: 6. Germline-derived CDR1 and CDR2 are KGHSH and LQKENI. This CDR3 is built from 16 residues.